The 4 T cell receptor beta chains below come from one sample, sequenced in a study of cytomegalovirus exposure and HLA in healthy donors. TCRdb's copy holds only in-frame clones and misses some; the assay was immunoSEQ multiplex PCR. The sample contains a few hundred thousand clones, less than 95% of which appear only once. Sequences were obtained from PBMCs. The receptors shown here come from a woman aged 25 to 39 in good health and CMV-seronegative.

V is TRBV28 and J is TRBJ1-5; D not certain. The CDR3 covers 13 residues. Trimming took off 3 bases at V and 8 bases at J, with 11 bases between the two ends. Germline V gene sequence: CDR1 MDHEN, CDR2 SYDVKM. The CDR3 DNA is TGTGCCAGCAGTTTGCCTTCCGATAAGCCCCAGCATTTT. Its translation is CASSLPSDKPQHF.

A note on this clone: An end of the junction does not agree with germline; a read error may underlie this. J is TRBJ2-1 and V is TRBV7-2; 11 bases fit TRBD2. Germline CDR1 is SGHTA and CDR2 is FQGNSA. The CDR3 loop spans 16 amino acids. The DNA for the CDR3 is TGTGCCAGCAGCTTAGAGGGTACTAGCGGGAGCTCTCTTCAGCTCTTC. Protein sequence: CASSLEGTSGSSLQLF.

V is TRBV7-2 and J is TRBJ2-7; 8 bases are shared with TRBD1. Germline V gives CDR1 SGHTA, CDR2 FQGNSA. J gave up 3 bases and V 8 bases, and 3 bases lay outside the gene matches. The CDR3 extends over 12 amino acids. CDR3 protein: CASGQGLYEQYF. The CDR3 DNA reads as TGTGCCAGCGGACAGGGTCTCTACGAGCAGTACTTC.

The rearrangement links TRBV29-1 to TRBJ2-1, with D hard to call. V was trimmed by 3 bases and J by 0 bases, leaving 9 bases between them. This CDR3 spans 14 amino acids. Per the germline V gene, CDR1 is SQVTM and CDR2 is ANQGSEA. CDR3 nucleotide sequence: TGCAGCGTTGAGGCGGCTGGCTCCTACAATGAGCAGTTCTTC. Its protein is CSVEAAGSYNEQFF.